The T cell receptor beta chain under discussion was sequenced for a study of blood T cells in healthy people across ages (dated by TCRdb to the mid-2010s). For the study in its entirety: In model experiments, roughly one uniquely barcoded TCR beta cDNA molecule per two T cells was captured by template switching. To track age-related changes in TCR beta repertoire diversity, the study relied on deep sequencing normalized with unique cDNA molecular identifiers. The study analyzed two additional independent replicas of 1 million unique cDNA reads from the same blood draw for two donors, one aged 18 to 30 and one aged 80 or older. To avoid experimental bias, donors of different ages were spread randomly across the sequencing lanes. The donors were split into four age groups: young (average about 15 years), middle-aged (39), aged (more than 60) and long-lived (approximately 80).

What the work shows at the level of the full study, not this receptor alone: Total diversity estimates from one million sequenced T cells were considered lower bounds and underestimates. The long-lived group showed more naive CD4+ T cells, fewer expanded clones and increased TCR diversity than the aged group, suggesting age selection. Bulk unsorted PBMC profiling prevented conclusive comparison of naive and antigen-experienced compartments. A strong correlation was found between observed TCR beta diversity and the percentage of naive T cells measured by flow cytometry. Observed TCR beta diversity per million T cells fell roughly linearly with age, and a significant reduction was already apparent by age around 40. Because donor CMV infection status was unknown, age-related changes in expanded clonotypes were potentially confounded.

About this clonotype: The antigen this receptor binds is unknown. It has no much larger one-base neighbor in the sample; base qualities were not kept.

The donors were 40 or so Caucasian individuals from Russia, aged about 6 to 95 years, who were systemically healthy. About 10 milliliters of peripheral blood were drawn from each donor into EDTA-treated Vacutainer tubes. Ficoll-Paque density-gradient centrifugation was used to isolate PBMCs, with at least 7 million per sample. Total RNA, at least 6 micrograms per sample, was extracted from PBMCs with Trizol reagent. The percentages of naive CD45RAhigh/CD27high T cells were determined by flow cytometry on a PBMC aliquot from every donor. Between the V and J ends, shortened by 0 bases and 2 bases respectively, the junction contains 8 bases. CDR1 is given as ENHRY and CDR2 as SYGVKD, both from the germline V gene. Counted from cysteine to phenylalanine, this CDR3 has 14 amino acids. CDR3 DNA is the only sequence kept; it has 42 bases, read in frame from the first base. The library was generated by 5' RACE. These reads were obtained on an Illumina HiSeq 2500. The second PCR ran for about 6 to 12 cycles and used a J-beta primer mix along with a sample-barcoded 5' primer. A template-switch 5' adaptor carrying 12 random nucleotides introduced a unique molecular identifier onto each TCR beta cDNA molecule. Each sample yielded at least 2.5 million CDR3-containing paired-end reads. First-strand cDNA was synthesized from all RNA with the Mint cDNA synthesis kit, primed by a TRBC-specific oligonucleotide. After uracil-DNA glycosylase treatment, a first 18-cycle PCR used universal primers M1SS and BC2_uni_R on all cDNA. Per the source publication's procedure: For normalization, 1 million high-quality reads, each with a distinct molecular identifier, were randomly selected from each sample. Reads with shared molecular identifiers were discarded instead of being binned into consensus sequences. MiTCR, run with a Q25 quality threshold and the strictest error-elimination algorithm, handled CDR3 identification, clonotype clustering and error correction. Lower-bound total TCR beta diversity was estimated with a nonparametric unseen species model using Euler transformation. The public reads were run again by TCRdb, first through fastp at Q25 and then through MiXCR, and only productive beta chains were kept. Identical CDR3 proteins give one entry, which carries the most common genes and DNA. The V and J calls follow TCRdb's processing rather than the paper's. The sample table shows 1.5 million to 1.8 million distinct CDR3 sequences, and about 45% are seen once. The top ten constitute just over 4% of the sample.

This TCR came from a woman aged 18-29 years in good health. This receptor chain uses TRBV10-3 and TRBJ2-7, with no D gene named confidently. Sequencing was done on a sample of blood. The nucleotide sequence is given as TGTGCCATCAGTGAGTCGTTGACCCCCTACGAGCAGTACTTC. Translated, it gives CAISESLTPYEQYF.